This T cell receptor (beta chain) was profiled in a study of cytomegalovirus exposure and HLA in healthy donors (dated by TCRdb to the late 2010s). In terms of the full investigation: An earlier analysis of 587 of the donors reported about 300 Gb of sequence data and 117 million unique TCR beta sequences obtained from about 180 million T cells. The T cell repertoires of 666 subjects were profiled by immunosequencing and related to cytomegalovirus serostatus. Among almost 400 genotyped donors of the cohort, an average of about 240,000 unique TCR beta nucleotide sequences were sequenced per donor, around 20% of them non-productive. A separate validation cohort of about 110 different subjects was used in addition to the 666-subject first cohort. In a later analysis, previously published TCR beta repertoires from 666 donors were re-analyzed and high-resolution HLA genotyping was added so that TCR occurrence patterns could be studied. HLA typing included class I and class II loci at four-digit resolution. The aim of the study was to test whether cataloging public T cell receptors could identify signatures of past pathogen exposure. To decide whether each TCR beta V gene segment behaved as functional or pseudogenic, an earlier analysis of some 600 of the donors relied on high-throughput TCR beta sequencing. The number of donors typed differed by locus, with roughly 629-640 for A, B, C, DRB1 and DQB1, more than 500 for DQA1, nearly 610 for DPA1, and under 490 for DPB1. In a later genetic analysis, genome-wide SNP genotypes for about three fifths of the roughly 670 donors were used, and that subset was treated as a discovery cohort. The study combined high-throughput TCR immunosequencing, statistical association of individual TCRs with disease status, and machine learning to predict cytomegalovirus infection status. Of the roughly 420 genotyped donors, approximately 80% were placed in the genetic ancestry cluster associated with self-reported Caucasian donors. Alongside the repertoire data, information on donor age, sex, ethnicity and CMV serostatus was compiled. An early release that covered 500 to 800 HLA-typed donors contained about 300 gigabases of sequencing data and tens of millions of unique TCR sequences. Several DR-DQ haplotypes were treated as single units for association and clustering because of strong linkage in the cohort. Rather than drawing on any new phenotypic data, the later analysis identified candidate immune exposures from TCR beta sequences and the way those sequences occurred across donors. All discovery cohort repertoires had been generated on a single sequencing platform.

Note on this clone: Its antigen target is currently unknown. No qualities accompany the bases; no much larger clone lies one base away.

Library preparation employed the immunoSEQ multiplex PCR assay. For the multiplex PCR, a mixture combining 60 forward primers for TCR Vbeta segments and 13 reverse primers for TCR Jbeta segments was used. The CDR3 region of rearranged TCR beta genes was amplified from genomic DNA with a multiplex PCR assay. Amplified TCR beta libraries were sequenced as 87-base-pair reads on the Illumina HiSeq System. The paper's processing steps were these. In a later analysis, roughly 80 million unique TCR beta chains were counted across the roughly 700 repertoires, and approximately 11 million of these chains were shared by at least two donors. Raw reads were error-corrected and collapsed into unique sequences with a nearest-neighbor algorithm that merged closely related sequences to remove PCR and sequencing errors. CDR3 sequences were aligned to IMGT reference sequences to assign V, D and J gene segments. For a sequence to be retained, a match of at least six nucleotides to both a V gene segment and a J gene segment was required. Rearrangements were classified as productive when the CDR3 lacked stop codons and remained in frame with V and J, and all other rearrangements were classified as non-productive. Following IMGT convention, CDR3 was defined as the stretch from the second conserved V-encoded cysteine to the conserved J-encoded phenylalanine. Sequences without an unambiguous match to a single V gene segment were excluded from the earlier analysis of about 630 of the donors. In an earlier analysis of several hundred of the donors, a V segment was called functional when productive rearrangements were above 56.7%, and segregating when the standard deviation between donors exceeded 5%. To diagnose cytomegalovirus status from the catalog of TCR beta chain sequences, a statistical classification framework was built. A later analysis assigned V and J genes by comparing TCR nucleotide sequences with IMGT/GENE-DB human TR gene sequences. A later analysis assigned CDR3 sequences and most-parsimonious VDJ recombination scenarios with the TCRdist pipeline. A later analysis defined each TCR beta chain by its CDR3 amino acid sequence plus V-gene family, and excluded reads lacking a unique V-gene family. To address suspected cross-contamination and a sequencing artifact, a later analysis removed 592 highly shared, low-generation-probability nucleotide sequences. For each public chain, a later analysis derived a clonal expansion index from normalized ranks of inferred template counts within each repertoire. In a later analysis, generation probabilities were computed with a VDJ recombination model fitted to out-of-frame rearrangements, and the resulting probabilities were checked against IGoR. In a later analysis, hypergeometric tests were used to score TCR-TCR, TCR-HLA and TCR-CMV co-occurrence, with a repertoire-size bias correction applied to TCR pairs. To estimate false discovery rates, a later analysis permuted the HLA or CMV assignments 20 times. In a later analysis, co-occurring TCRs were grouped with DBSCAN, and TCRdist sequence similarity was added when clustering was performed within HLA-allele-positive subsets. Repertoires with fewer than 30,000 or more than 120,000 public chains, plus five repertoires with anomalous nucleotide sharing, were excluded from co-occurrence clustering. TCRdb took this table from immuneACCESS and kept in-frame rearrangements with V and J called. Such tables lack part of the clones; where checked against another copy, unresolved V genes explain under half of the gap, and the rest is unexplained. V and J calls and clone size come straight from that table; D and trimming were deduced from the DNA. This sample holds 70,000 to 90,000 clones; 63% were observed only once. The ten biggest clones cover around 16% of the sample.

Reading the germline V gene gives CDR1 LGHNA and CDR2 YSLEER. V is cut by 1 base and J by 5 bases, and the space between the germline ends is 12 bases. The CDR3 numbers 16 residues from cysteine through phenylalanine. Only the CDR3 region is kept as DNA, spanning 48 bases read in frame from base 1. The cohort consisted of 670 or so healthy bone marrow donors. All cohort members were sampled while nominally healthy, although unrecorded immune exposures were likely present. The donor was CMV seropositive and belonged to the group of 250 to 350 seropositive cohort members. Each donor provided a peripheral blood sample, and peripheral blood mononuclear cells were used for TCR beta sequencing. The Qiagen DNeasy Blood Extraction Kit was used to extract genomic DNA from the blood cell samples. The study at large found these results: Because counts were too low, roughly 18 rarely observed V segments, including chromosome 9 orphons, were left out of the earlier analysis of a few hundred of the donors. The sequencing pipeline was judged likely to have produced a cluster of highly shared sequence variants as a technical artifact. In a later analysis, most CMV-associated TCR beta chains were found to appear HLA-restricted, with HLA associations seemingly driven largely by CMV exposure. The study gave a list of under 200 TCR beta chains associated with cytomegalovirus. Sequencing depth was assumed to be roughly uniform across donors in the presence/absence analyses, though that assumption may not hold. A further reported finding was that TCR beta sequences accurately predicted the HLA-A and HLA-B alleles for most subjects in the first cohort. The authors suggested that the approach could potentially be generalized to other disease states and immunological phenotypes. In a later genetic analysis, fewer N-insertions in productive TCRs were reported among donors in an Asian-associated ancestry cluster than the approximately 710-donor mean. An association between a missense DCLRE1C variant and V-gene and J-gene trimming of TCR beta chains was found in a later genetic analysis and replicated in an independent cohort. In a later analysis, HLA-associated TCR beta chains showed more clonal expansion and lower generation probabilities than non-associated chains that were equally common. A later analysis associated about 17,000 TCR beta sequences with specific HLA alleles at a false discovery rate of 0.05. The 87-base-pair reads could not distinguish some IMGT-functional V segments, including TRBV6-2 and TRBV6-3, so those segments were excluded. Linkage disequilibrium might explain the correlated functional status among segregating V segments, but an unknown experimental factor could not be excluded. Most TCR sequences were seen in very few donors, while some public TCRs were found in many individuals. When HLA alleles, especially DR and DQ, strongly co-occurred, TCR associations were difficult to assign to individual alleles. According to a later analysis, TCR association rates differed among HLA loci, with DRB1 alleles showing the most associated TCRs and HLA-C alleles showing the fewest. The cohort was sequenced for TCR beta chains only, and without alpha or paired-chain data the features that could be detected were limited. The classifier was reported to diagnose cytomegalovirus status with high specificity and sensitivity in both the original cohort and the validation cohort. For the cohort, immune exposure information was limited to CMV serostatus. In an earlier analysis of about 540 of the donors, most TCR beta V segments were observed in productive rearrangements about 87% or about 30% of the time, broadly matching IMGT annotations. A few of the identified cytomegalovirus-associated TCR beta chains were confirmed in vitro to be specific for cytomegalovirus antigens. In a later analysis, several top co-occurrence clusters were reported to appear linked to parvovirus B19, influenza, CMV and Epstein-Barr virus. Because HLA typing was missing for some donors at each locus, association tests included only the typed subset.

The sequence derives from a woman aged 40 to 50 in good health and CMV-seropositive. The chain links TRBV4-3 with TRBJ1-6, with no D gene named confidently. Sequencing was performed on PBMCs. The sequenced DNA is TGCGCCAGCAGCCAAGGTTCGAGTACGAATAATTCACCCCTCCACTTT. It translates as CASSQGSSTNNSPLHF.